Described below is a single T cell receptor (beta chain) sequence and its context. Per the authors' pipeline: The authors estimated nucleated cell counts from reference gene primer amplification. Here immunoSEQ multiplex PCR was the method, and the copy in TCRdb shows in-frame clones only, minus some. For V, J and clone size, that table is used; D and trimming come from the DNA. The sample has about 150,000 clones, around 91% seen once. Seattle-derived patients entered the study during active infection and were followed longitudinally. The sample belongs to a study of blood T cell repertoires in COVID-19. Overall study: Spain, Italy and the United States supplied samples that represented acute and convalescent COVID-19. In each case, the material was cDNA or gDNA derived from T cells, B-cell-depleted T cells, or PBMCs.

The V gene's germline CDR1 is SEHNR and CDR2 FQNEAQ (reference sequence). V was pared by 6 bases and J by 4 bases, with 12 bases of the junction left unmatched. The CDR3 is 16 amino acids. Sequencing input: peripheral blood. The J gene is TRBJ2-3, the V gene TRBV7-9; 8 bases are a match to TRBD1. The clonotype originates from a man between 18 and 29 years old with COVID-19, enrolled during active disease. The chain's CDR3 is CASSRPGQEKADTQYF. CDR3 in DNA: TGTGCCAGCAGTCGACCGGGACAGGAGAAAGCAGATACGCAGTATTTT.